The T cell receptor (beta chain) described here comes from a study of blood T cell repertoires in COVID-19. As for the study in general: The United States, Italy and Spain provided the acute and convalescent COVID-19 samples.

The protocol was immunoSEQ multiplex PCR, while the TCRdb copy is restricted to in-frame clones and leaves out a portion. Here the sample spans about 86,000 clones, around 86% being singletons. This CDR3 has 14 residues. The germline V and J ends were trimmed by 7 bases and 3 bases, with 16 bases remaining between them. The germline V gene encodes CDR1 SGHVS and CDR2 FNYEAQ. The sequence was obtained from a human donor in a cohort sampled during active COVID-19. What was sequenced was peripheral blood. This chain joins TRBV7-6 and TRBJ2-7; D possibly corresponds to TRBD2 (6 bases). The CDR3, as DNA: TGTGCCAGCACCCCATCTGGAGGGGACTACGAGCAGTACTTC. It is translated as CASTPSGGDYEQYF.